This TCR beta chain appears in the sequencing data of a study of blood T cell repertoires in COVID-19. About the study: Sites across the United States, Italy and Spain contributed samples from acute and convalescent COVID-19. PBMCs, B-cell-depleted T cells, or T cells were the source of the cDNA or gDNA that made up the material.

In Seattle, patients joined the study during active infection and were tracked longitudinally. The V gene lost 0 bases and the J gene lost 10 bases, with 14 bases spanning the gap. The CDR3 runs to 15 residues. The germline V gene encodes CDR1 SGHRS and CDR2 YFSETQ. Sequencing was performed with immunoSEQ multiplex PCR; in TCRdb, only in-frame clones are kept and a portion is missing. Among some 260,000 clones listed, over 80% were seen once. What was sequenced was peripheral blood. V usage is TRBV5-1 and J usage is TRBJ1-6, with D possibly matching TRBD1 (5 bases). The clonotype comes from a woman aged 65 to 85 with COVID-19, enrolled during active disease. The CDR3 DNA is TGCGCCAGCAGCTTGGCCGGGCAGGGAACCTCACCCCTCCACTTT. As protein: CASSLAGQGTSPLHF.